The clone carrying this TCR beta chain was found a few times. Antigen: not known. Per the germline V gene, CDR1 is KGHSH and CDR2 is LQKENI. CDR3 size: 17 residues. V dropped 4 bases and J dropped 5; count of bases not matched to a gene: 12. This sample stems from a study of early T cells in non-severe SARS-CoV-2 infection. Whole-study context: Whole-blood bulk RNA, unsorted, was sequenced, and chains were unpaired. General study results and limits: Private and CD4 specificities were missed by VDJdb matching, skewed to anti-spike CD8.

Attached unique molecular identifiers marked individual cDNA molecules. One entry per CDR3 protein, called by TCRdb with MiXCR from the 5' RACE reads. The sample yields 60,000 to 75,000 distinct CDR3 sequences, more than 9.5% seen once. The gene calls are TRBV18 and TRBJ1-1; 11 bases align to TRBD1. This TCR was sampled from an adult who was a healthcare worker with PCR-confirmed SARS-CoV-2 infection or an uninfected control (not recorded which). The source was whole blood, collected at baseline. Here the CDR3 DNA reads TGTGCCAGCTCACTGCGAGGACAGGGGGCGCTCGGAACTGAAGCTTTCTTT. Translating it yields CASSLRGQGALGTEAFF.